These T cell receptor beta chains were read from a single sample in a study of cytomegalovirus exposure and HLA in healthy donors. Profiling relied on immunoSEQ multiplex PCR, and the TCRdb table lists in-frame clones only, not all of them. The table has 130,000 or so clones, around four fifths seen once. Sequenced sample: PBMCs. These receptor sequences come from a woman aged 40 to 50 in good health and CMV-seronegative. Each CDR3 is given with its conserved first and last residue. A D gene is named only where the DNA matches it firmly. Clone size is stated in some rows and not others, as once, few, many or a class when expanded.

v_gene	abundance	j_gene	d_gene	CDR3nt	CDR3aa
TRBV4-1	.	TRBJ2-1	TRBD2	TGCGCCAGCAGCCCCCTCGGACTAGCGGGCCCTACCTACAATGAGCAGTTCTTC	CASSPLGLAGPTYNEQFF
TRBV6-1	.	TRBJ2-7	.	TGTGCCAGCATCCGAACCGGTACCTACGAGCAGTACTTC	CASIRTGTYEQYF
TRBV6-6	.	TRBJ2-7	.	TGTGCCAGCAGCCGTCCAAACACCTACAGAACGCCGTACTTC	CASSRPNTYRTPYF
TRBV11-1	.	TRBJ1-2	.	TGTGCCAGCAGCCTGGACAGCTACTATGGCTACACCTTC	CASSLDSYYGYTF
TRBV10-1	.	TRBJ2-3	TRBD2	TGCGCCAGCAGTTTTAGTCTGGGCGGGGGTGGCACAGATACGCAGTATTTT	CASSFSLGGGGTDTQYF
TRBV29-1	.	TRBJ2-7	.	TGCAGCGTTGGAGGGGGGGGTCCCTACGAGCAGTACTTC	CSVGGGGPYEQYF
TRBV6-5	.	TRBJ1-4	.	TGTGCCAGCAGTTACGTGGGGGCTCAGGAAAAACTGTTTTTT	CASSYVGAQEKLFF
TRBV11-2	.	TRBJ1-1	TRBD1	TGTGCCAGCAGCTTAGCGACAGGGAGGATGAACACTGAAGCTTTCTTT	CASSLATGRMNTEAFF
TRBV7-8	.	TRBJ2-1	TRBD2	TGTGCCAGCAGCTTTCCTAGCGGGAGCGGGACCTACAATGAGCAGTTCTTC	CASSFPSGSGTYNEQFF
TRBV19	.	TRBJ2-1	TRBD2	TGTGCCAGTAGTCTAGCGGGAAGCTACTCCTACAATGAGCAGTTCTTC	CASSLAGSYSYNEQFF
TRBV4-3	.	TRBJ2-2	TRBD1	TGCGCCAGCAGCCAAGAGACAGGGGGCACCGGGGAGCTGTTTTTT	CASSQETGGTGELFF
TRBV6-4	once	TRBJ2-3	.	TGTGCCAGCAGTGACGGTACTAGCCTAGATACGCAGTATTTT	CASSDGTSLDTQYF
TRBV7-3	.	TRBJ2-7	.	TGTGCCAGCAGCTTAGACAGGTTCGACGAGCAGTACTTC	CASSLDRFDEQYF
TRBV2	.	TRBJ2-6	TRBD1	TGTGCCAGCACCCTACAGGGGAGCTCTGGGGCCAACGTCCTGACTTTC	CASTLQGSSGANVLTF
TRBV27	.	TRBJ2-5	TRBD1	TGTGCCAGCAGGGGACAGTCGTTTCGGGAGACCCAGTACTTC	CASRGQSFRETQYF
TRBV7-8	.	TRBJ2-5	.	TGTGCCAGCAGTAAACAAGAGACCCAGTACTTC	CASSKQETQYF
TRBV6-1	.	TRBJ2-7	TRBD2	TGTGCCAGCAGGCTACTAGCGGGAGTCTACGAGCAGTACTTC	CASRLLAGVYEQYF
TRBV28	.	TRBJ2-7	TRBD1	TGTGCCAGCAGTTTATCGGTTGGACAGGGTACCGAGCAGTACTTC	CASSLSVGQGTEQYF
TRBV7-9	.	TRBJ1-1	TRBD1	TGTGCCAGCAGCTTACCCAAGAGGACAGGGCTCCCCACTGAAGCTTTCTTT	CASSLPKRTGLPTEAFF
TRBV6-5	.	TRBJ1-1	TRBD1	TGTGCCAGCTCTTCATGGGACAGTGAAGCTTTCTTT	CASSSWDSEAFF
TRBV4-3	.	TRBJ2-3	TRBD2	TGCGCCAGCAGCCGACTTCTAGCGGGTCCCAATCTAGACACAGATACGCAGTATTTT	CASSRLLAGPNLDTDTQYF
TRBV28	once	TRBJ1-4	.	TGTGCCAGCAGTTTAACCAGGGAAAAACTGTTTTTT	CASSLTREKLFF
TRBV18	.	TRBJ2-7	TRBD1	TGTGCCAGCTCACCTGACCCGGGACAGGGATTCTACGAGCAGTACTTC	CASSPDPGQGFYEQYF
TRBV6-1	.	TRBJ1-1	TRBD1	TGTGCCAGCAGTGGACAGGGTATGAACACTGAAGCTTTCTTT	CASSGQGMNTEAFF
TRBV7-8	.	TRBJ2-7	TRBD2	TGTGCCAGCATCGAATGGGCTAGCGGGAGATTTTCTTCCTACGAGCAGTACTTC	CASIEWASGRFSSYEQYF
TRBV6-5	few	TRBJ2-1	TRBD2	TGTGCCAGCAGTTACGGTCTAGCGGGAGAGATCTTC	CASSYGLAGEIF
TRBV9	.	TRBJ1-5	.	TGTGCCAGCAGAACGCCCCGCAGTACAGTTTATAGCAATCAGCCCCAGCATTTT	CASRTPRSTVYSNQPQHF
TRBV6-1	.	TRBJ2-3	TRBD2	TGTGCCAGCAGGTTGAGCGGGAGCATCACAGATACGCAGTATTTT	CASRLSGSITDTQYF
TRBV11-2	.	TRBJ1-2	.	TGTGCCAGCAGCTTAGTACGTCACAGGCCTAACTATGGCTACACCTTC	CASSLVRHRPNYGYTF
TRBV6-1	.	TRBJ1-2	TRBD1	TGTGCCAGCAGTGAAGTTCTCTTGAATTGGGACAGGGGAGATGGCTACACCTTC	CASSEVLLNWDRGDGYTF
TRBV7-2	.	TRBJ2-2	.	TGTGCCAGCAGCTTAGGCGGACAAATCGGGGAGCTGTTTTTT	CASSLGGQIGELFF
TRBV7-6	.	TRBJ2-5	TRBD1	TGTGCCAGCAGCTTAGCGACAGGGCCTATCCAGACCCAGTACTTC	CASSLATGPIQTQYF
TRBV7-9	.	TRBJ2-5	.	TGTTCCAGCAGCCTCTATGAGACCCAGTACTTC	CSSSLYETQYF
TRBV9	.	TRBJ2-1	TRBD2	TGTGCCAGCAGCGTATTCGGGCGGGAGGATGAGCAGTTCTTC	CASSVFGREDEQFF
TRBV7-8	once	TRBJ1-5	TRBD1	TGTGCCAGCAGCCCATGGACAGGGAGCAATCAGCCCCAGCATTTT	CASSPWTGSNQPQHF
TRBV11-2	few	TRBJ2-1	TRBD2	TGTGCCAGCAGCTTGGGGACTACAGCCTGGGGGCAGTTCTTC	CASSLGTTAWGQFF
TRBV7-9	few	TRBJ1-5	TRBD1	TGTGCCAGCAGCCCCGGGACAGGGGAGTCTCAGCCCCAGCATTTT	CASSPGTGESQPQHF
TRBV7-3	.	TRBJ2-5	TRBD1	TGTGCCAGCAGCTTAACGGGGACAGGGGGAGAGGAGACCCAGTACTTC	CASSLTGTGGEETQYF
TRBV7-9	.	TRBJ2-1	.	TGTGCCAGCAGCTTAGTTAGAGATGAGCAGTTCTTC	CASSLVRDEQFF
TRBV30	.	TRBJ1-6	.	TGTGCCTGGATGTCAGGGTATAATTCACCCCTCCACTTT	CAWMSGYNSPLHF
TRBV18	.	TRBJ2-7	TRBD1	TGTGCCAGCTCACCAGGGGGACAGGGATCGGTCGAGCAGTACTTC	CASSPGGQGSVEQYF
TRBV5-6	.	TRBJ1-6	.	TGTGCCAGCAGCTTCGCGGCGCCGCACTCCTATAATTCACCCCTCCACTTT	CASSFAAPHSYNSPLHF
TRBV5-6	few	TRBJ2-5	.	TGTGCCAGCAGCTTGTTTCGGGAGACCCAGTACTTC	CASSLFRETQYF
TRBV9	.	TRBJ2-1	TRBD2	TGTGCCAGCAGCCGGACTAGCGGGAGGTCGGGTGAGCAGTTCTTC	CASSRTSGRSGEQFF
TRBV5-4	.	TRBJ2-5	TRBD2	TGTGCCAGCAGCTTTGGGGGGGAAAGGGAGACCCAGTACTTC	CASSFGGERETQYF
TRBV6-5	few	TRBJ2-7	TRBD2	TGTGCCAGCGCTGGGGGGGGGACCTACGAGCAGTACTTC	CASAGGGTYEQYF